These 24 T cell receptor beta chains share one sample of origin, sequenced in a study of a mutant IDH1 vaccine in newly diagnosed glioma. Here immunoSEQ multiplex PCR was the method, and the copy in TCRdb shows in-frame clones only, minus some. Among some 13,000 clones listed, around 81% were seen once. These receptors lack a known antigen. Time point in this sample: week 47, end of study. Each dose delivered 300 ug of mutant IDH1 20-mer peptide subcutaneously with imiquimod. This material consisted of PBMCs, taken from a glioma patient whose treatment included an IDH1 peptide vaccine. The receptor source for this set is a middle-aged woman with glioma.

The chain carries TRBV4-3 and TRBJ1-4; D unresolved. V was trimmed by 1 base and J by 7 bases, leaving 10 bases between them. The germline CDR1 and CDR2 sequences are LGHNA and YSLEER. This CDR3 is 14 amino acids long. This CDR3 reads CASSQGQRSEKLFF. The CDR3 bases are TGCGCCAGCAGCCAAGGTCAGAGAAGTGAAAAACTGTTTTTT.

The V and J genes are TRBV25-1 and TRBJ2-3; the D gene is possibly TRBD2 (5 bases). CDR1 is MGHDK and CDR2 is SYGVNS in the germline V gene. The CDR3 has 14 amino acids. Trimming cost V 6 bases and J 1 base, with 11 bases left between them. The CDR3, as DNA: TGTGCCAGCAGCCCATTCGGGGGCACAGATACGCAGTATTTT. Translation: CASSPFGGTDTQYF.

J is TRBJ2-1 and V is TRBV7-2; 7 bases map to TRBD2. Germline-derived CDR1 and CDR2 are SGHTA and FQGNSA. Trimming at V came to 6 bases and at J to 5 bases, leaving 22 bases not matched to a gene. This CDR3 has 19 residues. CDR3 loop: CASRQTGPPWRERDNEQFF. CDR3 DNA: TGTGCCAGCAGACAGACGGGCCCCCCTTGGCGGGAGAGGGACAATGAGCAGTTCTTC.

This clone was seen only once. The rearrangement joins TRBV7-9 to TRBJ1-3; maybe TRBD1 (6 bases). CDR3 length equals 13 residues. Per germline, CDR1 SEHNR and CDR2 FQNEAQ (reference sequence). Trimming stripped 6 bases from V and 4 bases from J, with 10 bases between. The CDR3 DNA reads as TGTGCCAGCAGTCCCGGACAGGGAAACACCATATATTTT. It encodes CASSPGQGNTIYF.

The gene calls are TRBV21-1 and TRBJ1-2; TRBD1, as called in the table, went unchecked against the DNA. TRBV21-1 is a documented pseudogene. This CDR3 has 15 amino acids. Here the CDR3 DNA reads TGTGCCAGCAGCAAAGTTAAGGGGCTGGGATATGGCTACACCTTC. It codes for CASSKVKGLGYGYTF.

This clone occurred a few times. The CDR3 nucleotides read TGTGCCAGCAGCTCAACTAATGAAAAACTGTTTTTT. It translates to CASSSTNEKLFF. This chain joins TRBV5-5 and TRBJ1-4; D is uncertain. The CDR3 has 12 residues. V lost 3 bases and J lost 0, with 0 bases in between. Germline CDR1 reads SGHKS; CDR2 reads YYEKEE (reference sequence).

In DNA form, the CDR3 reads TGTGCCAGCACCTACACAGATACGCAGTATTTT. It codes for CASTYTDTQYF. The rearrangement joins TRBV7-2 to TRBJ2-3; no reliable D call. Germline loops: CDR1 SGHTA, CDR2 FQGNSA. The V end lost 7 bases, the J end lost 2 bases, and 4 bases lay between the germline ends. CDR3 length: 11 residues.

The chain uses TRBV5-4 and TRBJ2-7; unclear D gene. The CDR3 contains 14 residues. The germline gives CDR1 SGHNT, CDR2 YYREEE (reference sequence). Trimming took off 1 base at V and 6 bases at J, with 14 bases between the two ends. This chain's CDR3 is CASSLPSAEPEQYF. The CDR3 nucleotides read TGTGCCAGCAGCTTGCCCTCGGCCGAACCCGAGCAGTACTTC.

The rearrangement joins TRBV5-6 to TRBJ1-5, with TRBD1 matching 9 bases. CDR1 and CDR2 from the germline V gene are SGHDT and YYEEEE. This CDR3 region has 15 residues. Trimming took 2 bases from V and 3 from J; bases not matched to a gene: 3. CDR3 DNA: TGTGCCAGCAGCTTAGGGACAGGGTTCAATCAGCCCCAGCATTTT. Its translation is CASSLGTGFNQPQHF.

CDR3 in amino acids: CASSEPGRDTIYF. CDR3 DNA: TGTGCCAGCAGTGAACCAGGGAGGGACACCATATATTTT. The chain has TRBV6-1 and TRBJ1-3; maybe TRBD1 (5 bases). V was shortened by 2 bases and J by 8 bases, with 10 bases between the two germline ends. The CDR3 runs 13 residues. The germline CDR1 and CDR2 sequences are MNHNS and SASEGT.

The chain employs TRBV5-6 and TRBJ2-6; D gene ambiguous. The CDR3 consists of 17 residues. In germline, CDR1 is SGHDT, CDR2 YYEEEE. Trimming removed 1 base from V and 0 bases from J, with 11 bases in between. CDR3 nucleotide sequence: TGTGCCAGCAGCTTGAAGAGACGCCCCTCTGGGGCCAACGTCCTGACTTTC. Translated: CASSLKRRPSGANVLTF.

The chain combines TRBV10-3 with TRBJ1-3; D is ambiguous. V lost 2 bases and J lost 0, with 5 bases in between. The CDR3 is made up of 14 amino acids. Germline V lookup: CDR1 ENHRY, CDR2 SYGVKD. The chain's CDR3 is CAISELSSGNTIYF. In DNA, the CDR3 is TGTGCCATCAGTGAGCTCAGCTCTGGAAACACCATATATTTT.

The chain carries TRBV27 and TRBJ1-1; 7 nucleotides line up with TRBD1. The CDR3 runs 14 residues. The V and J ends lost 5 bases and 4 bases, in that order; junction bases with no gene match: 7. CDR1 and CDR2 (germline): MNHEY, SMNVEV (reference sequence). CDR3 amino acids: CASSRARGLTEAFF. The CDR3 DNA reads as TGTGCCAGCAGTCGCGCGAGGGGGCTCACTGAAGCTTTCTTT.

The chain joins TRBV19 to TRBJ1-3, with a weak D call TRBD1 (6 bases). Germline V CDR1 and CDR2: LNHDA, SQIVND (reference sequence). Trimming took off 6 bases at V and 2 bases at J, with 20 bases between the two ends. The CDR3 has 17 amino acids. This CDR3 is CASSSRADSRTGNTIYF. The DNA of the CDR3 is TGTGCCAGTAGCTCCAGGGCGGACAGCCGAACTGGAAACACCATATATTTT.

CDR3 region: CASSTGNNEQFF. DNA of the CDR3: TGTGCCAGCAGTACAGGGAACAATGAGCAGTTCTTC. V gene TRBV27 combines with J gene TRBJ2-1; D might be TRBD1 (6 bases). Germline CDR1 reads MNHEY; CDR2 reads SMNVEV (reference sequence). The germline V and J ends were trimmed by 5 bases and 5 bases, with 7 bases remaining between them. This CDR3 has 12 amino acids.

The CDR3 sequence is CASRSGTGFHTEAFF. The DNA for the CDR3 is TGTGCCAGCCGTTCCGGGACAGGGTTTCATACTGAAGCTTTCTTT. The V call is TRBV28, the J call TRBJ1-1, with 9 nucleotides matching TRBD1. There are 15 residues in the CDR3. The ends lost 8 bases at V and 5 bases at J; junction bases unmatched: 12. CDR1 and CDR2 (germline): MDHEN, SYDVKM.

This clone was counted a single time. V usage is TRBV6-5 and J usage is TRBJ2-1; possibly TRBD1 for D (6 bases). From germline, CDR1 is MNHEY and CDR2 SVGAGI. The CDR3 spans 15 residues. Trimming cost V 7 bases and J 3 bases, with 16 bases left between them. CDR3 in DNA: TGTGCCAGCACCGCAAGGGGGAGTTTCTACAATGAGCAGTTCTTC. Protein sequence: CASTARGSFYNEQFF.

The V and J genes are TRBV28 and TRBJ1-5; no definite D call. CDR3 length: 12 amino acids. V was clipped by 7 bases and J by 4 bases, with 8 bases between them. CDR1 and CDR2 (germline): MDHEN, SYDVKM. This CDR3 reads CASTYDNQPQHF. The DNA for the CDR3 is TGTGCCAGCACCTATGATAATCAGCCCCAGCATTTT.

The gene calls are TRBV6-4 and TRBJ2-2; D tentatively reads TRBD1 or TRBD2 (5 bases each). There are 14 residues in the CDR3. V lost 0 bases and J lost 4, with 6 bases in between. The germline CDR1 and CDR2 sequences are MRHNA and SNTAGT. For the CDR3, the DNA is TGTGCCAGCAGTGACTCCGGGACCACCGGGGAGCTGTTTTTT. It encodes CASSDSGTTGELFF.

CDR3 region: CASSKRQTVEAFF. Here the CDR3 DNA reads TGTGCCAGCAGTAAAAGACAGACCGTTGAAGCTTTCTTT. V and J are TRBV6-5 and TRBJ1-1; maybe TRBD1 (5 bases). The CDR3 spans 13 residues. The V end lost 5 bases, the J end lost 7 bases, and 14 bases lay between the germline ends. CDR1 is MNHEY, CDR2 SVGAGI, per germline.

The chain couples TRBV2 to TRBJ2-5; the match to TRBD2 covers 10 bases. Germline CDR1 SNHLY, CDR2 FYNNEI. The ends lost 7 bases at V and 5 bases at J; junction bases unmatched: 7. This CDR3 spans 14 amino acids. CDR3 nucleotides: TGTGCCAGCATGAGCGGGAGGGGGGCGGAGACCCAGTACTTC. This sequence encodes CASMSGRGAETQYF.

The CDR3, as DNA: TGTGCCAGCAGCAGGGATGGGATTGAAAAACTGTTTTTT. Its protein is CASSRDGIEKLFF. The chain joins TRBV6-5 to TRBJ1-4, with a tentative D call TRBD1 (5 bases). The CDR3 runs 13 residues. The ends were cut back, 6 bases at V and 7 bases at J, with 12 bases in the middle. The germline CDR1 and CDR2 sequences are MNHEY and SVGAGI.

The chain uses TRBV27 and TRBJ1-5; D is uncertain. Germline V gene data show CDR1 as MNHEY and CDR2 as SMNVEV (reference sequence). CDR3 length: 12 amino acids. V was pared by 6 bases and J by 7 bases, with 10 bases between. The CDR3 region has the DNA TGTGCCAGCAGCCATGGTTACCAGCCCCAGCATTTT. Residues: CASSHGYQPQHF.

The chain employs TRBV5-1 and TRBJ2-7, with D tentatively TRBD1 or TRBD2 (5 bases each). The CDR3 is 12 residues long. Germline V lookup: CDR1 SGHRS, CDR2 YFSETQ. The ends were cut back, 4 bases at V and 6 bases at J, with 11 bases in the middle. CDR3 in amino acids: CASSPIGTEQYF. In DNA form, the CDR3 reads TGCGCCAGCAGCCCCATTGGGACCGAGCAGTACTTC.